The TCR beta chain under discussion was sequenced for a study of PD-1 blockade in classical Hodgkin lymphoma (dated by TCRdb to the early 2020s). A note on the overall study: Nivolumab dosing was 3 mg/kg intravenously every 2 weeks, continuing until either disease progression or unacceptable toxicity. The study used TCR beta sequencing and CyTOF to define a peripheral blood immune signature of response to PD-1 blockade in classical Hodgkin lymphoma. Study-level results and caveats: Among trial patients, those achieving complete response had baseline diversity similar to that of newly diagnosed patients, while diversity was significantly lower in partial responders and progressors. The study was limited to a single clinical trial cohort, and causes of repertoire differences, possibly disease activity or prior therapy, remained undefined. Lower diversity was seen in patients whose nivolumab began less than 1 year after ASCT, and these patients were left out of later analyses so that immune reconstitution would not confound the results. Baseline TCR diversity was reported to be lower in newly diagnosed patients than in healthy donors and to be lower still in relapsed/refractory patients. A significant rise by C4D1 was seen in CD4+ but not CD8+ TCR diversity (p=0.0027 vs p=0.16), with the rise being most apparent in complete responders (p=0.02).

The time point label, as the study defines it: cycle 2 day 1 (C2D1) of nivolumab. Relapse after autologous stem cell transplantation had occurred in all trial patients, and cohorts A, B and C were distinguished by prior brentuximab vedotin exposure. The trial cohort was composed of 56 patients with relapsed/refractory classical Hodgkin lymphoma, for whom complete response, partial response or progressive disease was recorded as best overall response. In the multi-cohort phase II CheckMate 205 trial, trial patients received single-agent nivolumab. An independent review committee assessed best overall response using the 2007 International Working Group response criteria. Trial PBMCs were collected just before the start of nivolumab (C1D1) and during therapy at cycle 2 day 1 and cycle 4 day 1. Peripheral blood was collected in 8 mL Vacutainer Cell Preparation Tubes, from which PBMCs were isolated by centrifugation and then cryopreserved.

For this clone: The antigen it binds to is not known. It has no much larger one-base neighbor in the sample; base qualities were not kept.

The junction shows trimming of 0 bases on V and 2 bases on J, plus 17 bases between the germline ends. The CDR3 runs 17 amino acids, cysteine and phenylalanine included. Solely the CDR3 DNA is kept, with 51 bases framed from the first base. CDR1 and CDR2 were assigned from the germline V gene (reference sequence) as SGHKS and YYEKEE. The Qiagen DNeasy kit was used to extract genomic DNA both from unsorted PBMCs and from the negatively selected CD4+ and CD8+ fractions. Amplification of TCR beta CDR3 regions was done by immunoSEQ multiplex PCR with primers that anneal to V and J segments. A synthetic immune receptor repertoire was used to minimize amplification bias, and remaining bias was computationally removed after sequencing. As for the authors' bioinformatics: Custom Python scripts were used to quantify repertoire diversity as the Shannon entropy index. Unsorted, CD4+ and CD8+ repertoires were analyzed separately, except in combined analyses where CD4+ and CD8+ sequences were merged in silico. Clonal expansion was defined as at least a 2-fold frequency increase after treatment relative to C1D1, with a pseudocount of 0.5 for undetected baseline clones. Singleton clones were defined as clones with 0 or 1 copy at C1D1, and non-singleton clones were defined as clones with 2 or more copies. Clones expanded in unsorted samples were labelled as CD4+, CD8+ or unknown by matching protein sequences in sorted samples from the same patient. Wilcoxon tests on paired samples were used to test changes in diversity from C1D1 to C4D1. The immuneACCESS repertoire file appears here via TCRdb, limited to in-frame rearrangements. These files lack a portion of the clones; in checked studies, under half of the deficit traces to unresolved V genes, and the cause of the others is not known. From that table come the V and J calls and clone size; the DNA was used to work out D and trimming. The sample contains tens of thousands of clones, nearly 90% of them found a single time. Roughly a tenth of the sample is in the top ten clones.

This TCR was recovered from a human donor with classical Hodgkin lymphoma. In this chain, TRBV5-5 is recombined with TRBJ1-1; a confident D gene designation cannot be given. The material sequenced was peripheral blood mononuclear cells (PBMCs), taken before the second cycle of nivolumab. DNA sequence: TGTGCCAGCAGCTTGGCCGCAAAGGGTACACCCAACACTGAAGCTTTCTTT. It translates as CASSLAAKGTPNTEAFF. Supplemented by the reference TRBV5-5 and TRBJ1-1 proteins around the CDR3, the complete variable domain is DAGVTQSPTHLIKTRGQQVTLRCSPISGHKSVSWYQQVLGQGPQFIFQYYEKEERGRGNFPDRFSARQFPNYSSELNVNALLLGDSALYLCASSLAAKGTPNTEAFFGQGTRLTVV.